This is a list of T cell receptor beta chains from one sample in a study of cytomegalovirus exposure and HLA in healthy donors. The repertoire was sequenced with immunoSEQ multiplex PCR; TCRdb's copy has only in-frame clones and lacks some. The table records about 110,000 clones, 83% of them present only once. Sequenced sample: PBMCs. These TCRs come from a man aged 18 to 35 in good health and CMV-seronegative. CDR3s include the opening cysteine and the closing phenylalanine or tryptophan. The D gene is left open where the match is weak. Not all rows give a size; the values are once, few, many and, for expanded clones, a class.

V	size	D	J	DNA	CDR3
TRBV4-2	once	-	TRBJ1-1	TGTGCCAGCAGCCAACGGGGAGCCCTCGGGACTGAAGCTTTCTTT	CASSQRGALGTEAFF
TRBV4-3	-	TRBD2	TRBJ2-2	TGCGCCAGCAGCCAAGATGGCAGCGGGAGGGGAGGGGAGCTGTTTTTT	CASSQDGSGRGGELFF
TRBV18	-	-	TRBJ2-7	TGTGCCAGCTCACCCTCCGCCCCCCGGGCAGGGCCCTACGAGCAGTACTTC	CASSPSAPRAGPYEQYF
TRBV19	-	TRBD1	TRBJ1-6	TGTGCCAGTAGTCCCGAGGACAGGGCAAATTCACCCCTCCACTTT	CASSPEDRANSPLHF
TRBV29-1	once	TRBD1	TRBJ1-1	TGCAGCGTTGAAGGCGACAGGGTCGAAGCTTTCTTT	CSVEGDRVEAFF
TRBV7-3	-	TRBD2	TRBJ2-1	TGTGCCAGCAGCCAACTGGGACTAGCGGGAGGGAATGAGCAGTTCTTC	CASSQLGLAGGNEQFF
TRBV11-2	-	TRBD1	TRBJ1-6	TGTGCCAGCAGCCTGGGACAGTCTAATAATTCACCCCTCCACTTT	CASSLGQSNNSPLHF
TRBV28	-	-	TRBJ2-7	TGTGCCAGCAGTCCGGCAGACCGCGGGACAGCGGCCTACTTC	CASSPADRGTAAYF
TRBV19	-	TRBD1	TRBJ2-1	TGTGCCAGTAGTATAAGTATGACAGGGGTGAAAAATGAGCAGTTCTTC	CASSISMTGVKNEQFF
TRBV7-9	-	-	TRBJ2-3	TGTGCCAGCAGTCTACTCCCGGCAGATACGCAGTATTTT	CASSLLPADTQYF
TRBV27	-	TRBD1	TRBJ2-3	TGTGCCAGCGCCGGGACAGGGATCACAGATACGCAGTATTTT	CASAGTGITDTQYF
TRBV19	-	-	TRBJ1-1	TGTGCCAGTAGTATAGGGGGGCGACACCCTGAAGCTTTCTTT	CASSIGGRHPEAFF
TRBV2	-	TRBD2	TRBJ2-7	TGTGCCAGCAGCTACTCTAGCGGGAGACCCTACGAGCAGTACTTC	CASSYSSGRPYEQYF
TRBV6-4	-	TRBD2	TRBJ2-5	TGTGCCAGCAGTGAAATAGCGGGAGAGGTGGAGACCCAGTACTTC	CASSEIAGEVETQYF
TRBV6-6	-	TRBD1	TRBJ2-5	TGTGCCAGCACCGAAAGACAGGGAGAGACCCAGTACTTC	CASTERQGETQYF